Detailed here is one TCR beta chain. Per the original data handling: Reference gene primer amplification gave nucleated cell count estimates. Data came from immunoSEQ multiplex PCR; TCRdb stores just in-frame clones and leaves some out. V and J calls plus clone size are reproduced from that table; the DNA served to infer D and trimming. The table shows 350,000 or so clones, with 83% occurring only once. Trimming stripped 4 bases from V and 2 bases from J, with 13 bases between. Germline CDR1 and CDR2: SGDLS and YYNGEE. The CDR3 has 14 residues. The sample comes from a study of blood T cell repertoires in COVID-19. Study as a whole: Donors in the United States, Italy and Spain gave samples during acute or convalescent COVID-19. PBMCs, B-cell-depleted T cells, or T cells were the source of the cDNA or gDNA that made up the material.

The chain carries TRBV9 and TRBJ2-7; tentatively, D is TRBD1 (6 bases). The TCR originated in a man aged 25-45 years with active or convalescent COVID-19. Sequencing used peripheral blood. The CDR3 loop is CASSPRTDPYEQYF. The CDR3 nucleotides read TGTGCCAGCAGCCCTCGGACAGATCCCTACGAGCAGTACTTC.